This T cell receptor beta chain was captured in a study of blood T cells in healthy people across ages. Combining a sample-barcoded 5' primer with a J-beta primer mix, a second PCR ran for 7 to 11 cycles. Each cDNA molecule was tagged by a template-switch adaptor that had 12 random nucleotides. TCRdb itself ran the 5' RACE reads through MiXCR, one entry per CDR3 protein. The repertoire holds about 320,000 distinct CDR3 sequences, roughly 26% seen once, with roughly 28% in the top ten. Peripheral blood samples of around 11 milliliters were drawn from each donor. PBMCs, at least 6 million per sample, were isolated. The sample taken for sequencing was blood. This receptor was obtained from a woman between 65 and 79 years old in good health.

CDR3 region: CASSNLRGTINNEQFF. In nucleotides, the CDR3 is TGTGCCAGCAGTAATCTGAGGGGGACTATCAACAATGAGCAGTTCTTC. This chain uses TRBV6-1 with TRBJ2-1; maybe TRBD2 (7 bases). Deletions cut 5 bases from V and 5 bases from J, with 19 bases between. Germline values: CDR1 MNHNS, CDR2 SASEGT. The CDR3 covers 16 residues.